This T cell receptor (beta chain) was recorded in a study of pediatric ulcerative colitis. CDR1 is SGDLS, CDR2 YYNGEE, per germline. V shed 4 bases and J shed 2 bases, with 17 bases lying between them. This CDR3 contains 16 residues. Repertoires were generated with immunoSEQ multiplex PCR, while TCRdb's copy carries only in-frame clones and drops some. This table has fewer than 12,000 clones, roughly 82% appearing once. During colonoscopy, one to two rectal pinch biopsies were collected. In this sample, this clone turned up a few times. The antigen is undetermined. Study-wide points: Acute severe colitis showed lower rectal diversity from clonal expansions.

V usage is TRBV9 and J usage is TRBJ2-3; a possible D gene is TRBD1 (6 bases). What was sequenced was gut tissue. This receptor was obtained from a girl aged 10 to 17 who was a control in a study of pediatric ulcerative colitis. This CDR3 reads CASSSPQGLPTDTQYF. The CDR3 DNA is TGTGCCAGCAGCTCTCCTCAGGGGCTCCCCACAGATACGCAGTATTTT.